Given below is one T cell receptor (beta chain) in context. CDR3 length: 11 amino acids. V trimming: 8 bases; J trimming: 4 bases; junction bases outside the gene matches: 4. CDR1 and CDR2 from the germline V gene are GTSNPN and SVGIG (reference sequence). Clones were sequenced by immunoSEQ multiplex PCR, and TCRdb holds only the in-frame ones, with some missing. This table has 55,000 to 80,000 clones, 80% to 95% appearing once. The data stem from a study of technical replicates of blood from a handful of donors. The rearrangement links TRBV30 to TRBJ1-2, with 7 bases matching TRBD1. The source of this sequence is a human donor in good health. Source material: T cells isolated from PBMCs. The CDR3 here is CALGTVYGYTF. CDR3 coding DNA: TGTGCCCTAGGGACAGTCTATGGCTACACCTTC.